What follows is one TCR beta chain and its context. No antigen is known for it. No much larger clonotype is one base removed from it; base qualities were not supplied. Taken from the germline V gene, the CDR1 and CDR2 loops are SGHRS and YFSETQ. V is reduced by 4 bases and J by 3 bases, leaving a spacing of 16 bases between them. From its cysteine to its phenylalanine, the CDR3 spans 16 amino acids. The DNA shown is the 48-base CDR3, in frame from base 1. Taken with the paper, the label for time point translates to: baseline before first vaccination. The vaccinee samples were drawn from two UK trials, COV001 and COV002, one of which was a single-blind randomized controlled phase 2/3 trial testing AZD1222 (ChAdOx1 nCoV-19) in healthy adults. For TCRbeta chain sequencing, PBMC samples were collected from trial participants at day 0 and at day 28 after the second dose. The CDR3 regions of human TCRbeta chains were analyzed by immunosequencing. Turning to the authors' computational methods: TCRs in the repertoires were compared against a reference library of SARS-CoV-2-specific TCRs that had been generated with the MIRA antigen-specificity platform. Breadth was defined as the fraction of unique TCRs that were SARS-CoV-2-associated. Depth was defined as the fraction of total T cells that were SARS-CoV-2-associated. Each spike-specific TCR was assigned to its reactive spike region and to a CD4 or CD8 class using the MIRA data. Log10-transformed breadth and depth values were compared by one-way ANOVA with Sidak's multiple comparisons tests. The table was pulled from immuneACCESS by TCRdb, which kept in-frame rearrangements only. Such tables lose some clones; where checked, under half of the loss comes from unresolved V genes, and the rest has no known cause. The DNA gave D and trimming, while V, J and clone size come from that table. This sample has more than 100,000 clones in its table, and 92% of those were observed once. Around 14% of the sample rests with the top ten.

This entry belongs to a study of T cell responses to AZD1222 COVID-19 vaccine (dated by TCRdb to 2020 to 2023). Notes on the research overall: Because spike-specific TCR depth and breadth did not differ between the two schedules, AZD1222 recipients who got a second dose at roughly 4 weeks were pooled with those who got a second dose at roughly 12 weeks. TCR sequencing was performed for approximately 240 trial participants, of whom about 200 were given two doses of AZD1222 and around 25 were given two doses of MenACWY control vaccine. Trial participants were enrolled into age subgroups of 18-55, 56-69 and 70-plus years, which contained around 150, 29 and 61 TCR-sequenced participants, respectively. Overall study outcomes, separate from this receptor: Conclusions about previously exposed vaccinees are limited because only a handful of AZD1222 recipients were SARS-CoV-2 seropositive at baseline. Because no day 14 peak-response samples were available, the repertoires could be characterized only after the peak T cell response. After two AZD1222 doses, both the breadth and the depth of spike-specific TCRs were significantly higher than at day 0 and than in MenACWY recipients. Nearly half of unique spike-specific TCRs reportedly recognized epitopes outside regions mutated in the B.1.351 and B.1.1.7 variants. The 56-69-year group was small, and its depth increase did not reach significance, likely because of low power. The whole spike protein was spanned by vaccine-associated CD4 TCRs, and dominant responses were seen in regions 160-218 and 743-854. Participants were mostly white British and included more females than males, and it was suggested by the authors that clonal diversity may have been underestimated.

This sequence was found in an adult in good health. This specimen was peripheral blood, taken on day 0 of AZD1222 vaccination. Rearrangement joined TRBV5-1 to TRBJ2-2; the D call is possibly TRBD1 or TRBD2, each sharing 6 bases. The DNA sequence is as follows: TGCGCCAGCAGCCCACAGGGAGGATCCTACACCGGGGAGCTGTTTTTT. This sequence encodes CASSPQGGSYTGELFF. Outside the CDR3, residues come from the reference TRBV5-1 and TRBJ2-2 proteins, so the full variable domain is: KAGVTQTPRYLIKTRGQQVTLSCSPISGHRSVSWYQQTPGQGLQFLFEYFSETQRNKGNFPGRFSGRQFSNSRSEMNVSTLELGDSALYLCASSPQGGSYTGELFFGEGSRLTVL.